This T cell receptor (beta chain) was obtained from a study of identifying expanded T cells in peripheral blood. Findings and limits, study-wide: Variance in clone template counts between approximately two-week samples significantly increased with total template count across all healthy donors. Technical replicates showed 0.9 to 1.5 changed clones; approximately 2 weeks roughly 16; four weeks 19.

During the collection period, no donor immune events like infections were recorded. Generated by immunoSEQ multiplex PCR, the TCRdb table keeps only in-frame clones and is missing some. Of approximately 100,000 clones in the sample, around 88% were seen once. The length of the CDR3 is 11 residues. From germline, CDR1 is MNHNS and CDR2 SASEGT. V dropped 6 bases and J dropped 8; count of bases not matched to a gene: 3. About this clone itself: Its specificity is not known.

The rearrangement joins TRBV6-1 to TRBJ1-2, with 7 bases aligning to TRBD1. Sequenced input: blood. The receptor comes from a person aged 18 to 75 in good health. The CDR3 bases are TGTGCCAGCAGGACAGGGACAGGCTACACCTTC. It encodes CASRTGTGYTF.